The 5 T cell receptor beta chains below come from one sample, sequenced in a study of blood T cell repertoires in COVID-19 (dated by TCRdb to the early 2020s). Receptor libraries were prepared by the immunoSEQ multiplex PCR assay. This immuneACCESS table, as held by TCRdb, lists in-frame sequences with V and J called but not all clones. Of the missing ones, under half trace to an unresolved V gene in checked studies; the others have no known cause. For this sample the table gives some 290,000 clones, of which about nine tenths were detected only once. The top ten constitute roughly 2.2% of the sample. The sample consisted of peripheral blood. The source is a woman in her forties or fifties who had recovered from COVID-19.

CDR3 sequence (DNA): TGTGCCAGCAGTGCCCCCCCAGGGGGCTATGGCTACACCTTC. Protein: CASSAPPGGYGYTF. The V gene is TRBV28, the J gene TRBJ1-2; 7 positions match TRBD1. This CDR3 spans 14 amino acids. V lost 5 bases and J lost 4; bases outside the gene matches: 7. Germline V gene sequence: CDR1 MDHEN, CDR2 SYDVKM.

This rearrangement joins TRBV5-4 to TRBJ1-2, with TRBD1 matching 8 bases. Looked up from germline, CDR1 is SGHNT and CDR2 is YYREEE (reference sequence). The ends lost 4 bases at V and 9 bases at J; junction bases unmatched: 17. The CDR3 loop spans 16 amino acids. The CDR3 sequence is CASSIMGIGTGGRYTF. CDR3 DNA sequence: TGTGCCAGCAGCATTATGGGGATTGGTACAGGGGGACGCTACACCTTC.

This clone was counted many times. The chain couples TRBV7-6 to TRBJ2-5; 9 nucleotides align to TRBD2. After removal of 5 bases from V and 5 bases from J, the junction contained 12 bases not matched to a gene. In germline, CDR1 is SGHVS, CDR2 FNYEAQ. CDR3 length: 16 residues. The CDR3: CASSPMGGREWETQYF. The DNA for the CDR3 is TGTGCCAGCAGCCCTATGGGCGGGAGGGAGTGGGAGACCCAGTACTTC.

The chain employs TRBV19 and TRBJ2-3, with 9 bases identical to TRBD2. Germline CDR1 and CDR2: LNHDA and SQIVND (reference sequence). There are 24 residues in the CDR3. The V segment lost 3 bases and the J segment 2 bases; nucleotides outside the gene matches: 30. CDR3 DNA sequence: TGTGCCAGTAGTATCAAGGGGGTAGTCCTTGTGATTTTACTAGCGGGCGTCTTCACAGATACGCAGTATTTT. It specifies CASSIKGVVLVILLAGVFTDTQYF.

The V and J genes are TRBV7-2 and TRBJ2-2; perhaps TRBD2 as D (5 bases). There are 13 residues in the CDR3. Trimming left V 4 bases short and J 5 bases short, with 8 bases between. Germline V lookup: CDR1 SGHTA, CDR2 FQGNSA. The CDR3 DNA reads TGTGCCAGCAGCTCCACTAGGACCGGGGAGCTGTTTTTT. Translated, it gives CASSSTRTGELFF.